This TCR beta chain was obtained from a study of PD-1 blockade in classical Hodgkin lymphoma. Study observations and caveats: Unlike CD8+ TCR diversity, which did not rise significantly by C4D1, CD4+ TCR diversity did.

The repertoire was sequenced with immunoSEQ multiplex PCR; TCRdb's copy has only in-frame clones and lacks some. Counted here are 50,000 or so clones, 90% occurring once; the ten biggest clones make up roughly 14%. Time point here: cycle 4 day 1 (C4D1), after less than 7 weeks of nivolumab. Autologous stem cell transplantation was followed by relapse in every patient, and brentuximab vedotin exposure varied. The CDR3 length is 13 residues. The germline CDR1 and CDR2 sequences are SGHRS and YFSETQ. V shed 0 bases and J shed 11 bases, with 12 bases lying between them. A remark on this clone: Its antigen is currently unknown.

The chain employs TRBV5-1 and TRBJ1-5; D may be TRBD1 (5 bases). The material was peripheral blood mononuclear cells (PBMCs), obtained before the fourth cycle of nivolumab. The sequence was obtained from a human donor with classical Hodgkin lymphoma. The CDR3 is CASSLAEGRAQHF. In nucleotides, the CDR3 is TGCGCCAGCAGCTTGGCCGAGGGCAGGGCCCAGCATTTT. The whole variable domain, remainder taken from reference TRBV5-1 and TRBJ1-5, is KAGVTQTPRYLIKTRGQQVTLSCSPISGHRSVSWYQQTPGQGLQFLFEYFSETQRNKGNFPGRFSGRQFSNSRSEMNVSTLELGDSALYLCASSLAEGRAQHFGDGTRLSIL.